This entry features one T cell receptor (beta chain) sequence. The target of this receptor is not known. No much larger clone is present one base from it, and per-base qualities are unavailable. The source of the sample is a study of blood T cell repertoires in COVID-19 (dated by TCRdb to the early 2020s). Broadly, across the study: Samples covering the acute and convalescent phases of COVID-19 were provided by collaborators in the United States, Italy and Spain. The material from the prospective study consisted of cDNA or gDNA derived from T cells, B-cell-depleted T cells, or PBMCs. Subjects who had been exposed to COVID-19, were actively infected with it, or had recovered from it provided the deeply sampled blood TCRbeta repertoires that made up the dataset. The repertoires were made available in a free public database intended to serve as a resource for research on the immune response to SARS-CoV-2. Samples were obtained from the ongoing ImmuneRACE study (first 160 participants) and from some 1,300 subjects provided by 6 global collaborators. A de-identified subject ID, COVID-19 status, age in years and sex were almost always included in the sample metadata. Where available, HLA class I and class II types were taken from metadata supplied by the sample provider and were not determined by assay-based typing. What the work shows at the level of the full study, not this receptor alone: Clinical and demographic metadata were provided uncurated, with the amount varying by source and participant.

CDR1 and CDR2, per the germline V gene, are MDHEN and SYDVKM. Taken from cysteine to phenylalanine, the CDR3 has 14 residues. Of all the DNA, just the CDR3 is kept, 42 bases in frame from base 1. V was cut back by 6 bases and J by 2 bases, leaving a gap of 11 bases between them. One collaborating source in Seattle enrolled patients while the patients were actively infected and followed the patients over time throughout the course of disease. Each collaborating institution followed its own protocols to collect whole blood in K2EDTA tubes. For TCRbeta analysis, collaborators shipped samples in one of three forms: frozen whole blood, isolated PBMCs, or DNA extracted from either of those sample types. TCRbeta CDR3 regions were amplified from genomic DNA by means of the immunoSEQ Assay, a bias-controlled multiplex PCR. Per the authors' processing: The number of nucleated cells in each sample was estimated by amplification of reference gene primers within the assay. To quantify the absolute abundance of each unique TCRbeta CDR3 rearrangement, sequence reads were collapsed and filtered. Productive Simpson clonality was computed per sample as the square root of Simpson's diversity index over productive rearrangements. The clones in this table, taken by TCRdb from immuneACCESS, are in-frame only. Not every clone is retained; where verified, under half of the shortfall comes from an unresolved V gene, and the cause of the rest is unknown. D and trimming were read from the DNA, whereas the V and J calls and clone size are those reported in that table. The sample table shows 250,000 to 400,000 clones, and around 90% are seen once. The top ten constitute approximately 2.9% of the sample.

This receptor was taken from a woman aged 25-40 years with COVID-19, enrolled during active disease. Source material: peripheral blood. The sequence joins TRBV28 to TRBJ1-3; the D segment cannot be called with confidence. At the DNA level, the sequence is TGTGCCAGCAGCCAACAGTCCCCTGGAAACACCATATATTTT. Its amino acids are CASSQQSPGNTIYF.